This paragraph covers one T cell receptor (beta chain) sequence. These data are taken from a study of B cell selection in AIRE deficiency. Only in-frame clones appear in the TCRdb table, and some are missing; sequencing was by immunoSEQ multiplex PCR. The sample has about 24,000 clones; around 96% are singletons. Conventional CD4 T cells were sorted as CD4+CD127+ cells. Control samples were from healthy, unrelated donors. What was sequenced was CD4+CD127+ conventional T cells sorted from PBMCs. This clonotype was obtained from a human donor in good health.

This CDR3 reads CAWSLGVYEQYF. The CDR3 nucleotides read TGTGCCTGGAGTTTAGGGGTCTACGAGCAGTACTTC. V is TRBV30 and J is TRBJ2-7; TRBD1 is a possible D gene (5 bases). The CDR3 is 12 residues long. The germline gives CDR1 GTSNPN, CDR2 SVGIG (reference sequence). Trimming cost V 2 bases and J 3 bases, with 8 bases left between them.